A selection of T cell receptor beta chains follows, all from one sample in a study of naive and memory T cell subsets. TCRdb re-derived calls from the UMI-ligation and nested PCR reads in MiXCR, one entry per CDR3 protein. Of 150,000 or so distinct CDR3 sequences in the sample, about 23% are singletons; the top ten hold over 0.09%. Sequenced: naive CD4+ T cells from blood. The origin of the receptors is a human donor in good health. The CDR3 runs from the conserved cysteine through the conserved F or W. Each record gives: V gene, J gene, clone size, D gene, CDR3 DNA, CDR3 protein. D genes are given only for firm matches. Part of the rows lack a size; the others show once, few, many or a class for expanded clones.

TRBV6-5,TRBJ2-7,.,TRBD1,TGTGCCAGCAGTTACGGGGGACAGGGCAACGAGCAGTACTTC,CASSYGGQGNEQYF
TRBV5-1,TRBJ2-7,once,.,TGCGCCAGCAGACTAGAGAGCTCCTACGAGCAGTACTTC,CASRLESSYEQYF
TRBV18,TRBJ1-5,few,.,TGTGCCAGCTCGACAAACAAGCATCAGCCCCAGCATTTT,CASSTNKHQPQHF
TRBV9,TRBJ1-2,.,.,TGTGCCAGCAGCGTAGTAAATAACTATGGCTACACCTTC,CASSVVNNYGYTF
TRBV28,TRBJ1-1,few,TRBD1,TGTGCCAGCAGTTCCTTATACCCCGCCGGGACAGGGACTGAAGCTTTCTTT,CASSSLYPAGTGTEAFF
TRBV28,TRBJ2-7,few,.,TGTGCCAGCAGTTTCAGGGGAAAGACGTCCTACGAGCAGTACTTC,CASSFRGKTSYEQYF
TRBV7-2,TRBJ2-1,.,TRBD2,TGTGCCAGCAGCCCACGACTAGCGGGAGCCTACAATGAGCAGTTCTTC,CASSPRLAGAYNEQFF
TRBV13,TRBJ2-3,few,.,TGTGCCAGCAGCCCGCTGTTCGGGGGAGCGGTCGATACGCAGTATTTT,CASSPLFGGAVDTQYF
TRBV7-9,TRBJ2-1,many,TRBD2,TGTGCCAGCAGCTTAGGTCCGACTAGCGGGAGGGCCCGCTACAATGAGCAGTTCTTC,CASSLGPTSGRARYNEQFF
TRBV6-5,TRBJ2-7,once,.,TGTGCCAGCAGGCGGGACAAATTCTACGAGCAGTACTTC,CASRRDKFYEQYF
TRBV19,TRBJ1-2,many,.,TGTGCCAGTACCCCGGGAGCCACTGACTATGGCTACACCTTC,CASTPGATDYGYTF
TRBV28,TRBJ2-5,.,TRBD2,TGTGCCAGCAGTCGTAGTGGGGGGGGGGAACAAGAGACCCAGTACTTC,CASSRSGGGEQETQYF
TRBV29-1,TRBJ1-1,few,TRBD1,TGCAGCGCCGGGACAGGGGGCTTACCTTTCTTT,CSAGTGGLPFF
TRBV18,TRBJ2-7,many,TRBD1,TGTGCCAGCTCAAGGGACAGGGGATCCTACGAGCAGTACTTC,CASSRDRGSYEQYF
TRBV4-1,TRBJ2-7,many,.,TGCGCCAGCAGCCAGGGGGACACTCGGATCCCTTACGAGCAGTACTTC,CASSQGDTRIPYEQYF
TRBV5-1,TRBJ2-1,.,TRBD1,TGCGCCAGCACCACAACCGGGGGACAGGTCTACAATGAGCAGTTCTTC,CASTTTGGQVYNEQFF
TRBV29-1,TRBJ2-5,.,.,TGCAGCGTGAGGGAATCCGCAGAGACCCAGTACTTC,CSVRESAETQYF
TRBV12-3/TRBV12-4,TRBJ2-7,many,.,TGTGCCAGCAGTCCGGACGGGAGCTACGAGCAGTACTTC,CASSPDGSYEQYF
TRBV4-3,TRBJ1-6,few,.,TGCGCCAGCAGCCAAGATCAGATCTATAATTCACCCCTCCACTTT,CASSQDQIYNSPLHF
TRBV20-1,TRBJ2-1,many,.,TGCAGTGCTATCCGGGAATCGGGACCAACCTTGACCAATGAGCAGTTCTTC,CSAIRESGPTLTNEQFF
TRBV29-1,TRBJ2-7,few,.,TGCAGTATAGACACGGGGAACTACGAGCAGTACTTC,CSIDTGNYEQYF
TRBV29-1,TRBJ2-3,.,TRBD2,TGCAGCGTAAGGGACTACACAGATACGCAGTATTTT,CSVRDYTDTQYF
TRBV20-1,TRBJ2-3,few,TRBD2,TGCAGTGTGGATCGGTTAGCGGGAGGGTCCGTTGTGCAGTATTTT,CSVDRLAGGSVVQYF
TRBV5-6,TRBJ1-2,.,TRBD1,TGTGCCAGCAGCTCATTGGACAGGGACTTTAACTATGGCTACACCTTC,CASSSLDRDFNYGYTF
TRBV28,TRBJ2-5,.,TRBD1,TGTGCCAGCAGTTTACAGGGGGCGTCGTCCCAAGAGACCCAGTACTTC,CASSLQGASSQETQYF
TRBV5-1,TRBJ2-2,.,.,TGCGCCAGCAGCTTGGCCCTGGGGAACACCGGGGAGCTGTTTTTT,CASSLALGNTGELFF
TRBV27,TRBJ2-7,few,TRBD2,TGTGCCAGCAGTCTTACACCGGGACTAGCGACCTACGAGCAGTACTTC,CASSLTPGLATYEQYF
TRBV10-3,TRBJ2-7,few,.,TGTGCCATCAGTGAGTCGGCCTACGAGCAGTACTTC,CAISESAYEQYF
TRBV20-1,TRBJ2-1,.,TRBD2,TGCAGTGCAACGCGGGAGAGCTCCTACAATGAGCAGTTCTTC,CSATRESSYNEQFF
TRBV10-3,TRBJ2-7,.,.,TGTGCCATCAGTGAGGAGGCCTACGAGCAGTACTTC,CAISEEAYEQYF
TRBV13,TRBJ2-5,many,TRBD2,TGTGCCAGCAGCCGACTAGCGGGATGGCAAGAGACCCAGTACTTC,CASSRLAGWQETQYF
TRBV2,TRBJ2-3,few,TRBD2,TGTGCCAGCAGTGTTACTAGCGGGAGGGCCAAGGCAGATACGCAGTATTTT,CASSVTSGRAKADTQYF
TRBV20-1,TRBJ1-5,many,TRBD1,TGCAGTGCTAGAGATCCCGGACAGGGCGCGGTGTTTAGCAATCAGCCCCAGCATTTT,CSARDPGQGAVFSNQPQHF
TRBV29-1,TRBJ2-7,.,TRBD1,TGCAGCGTTACGGGTAGACAGGGGGTCAACGAGCAGTACTTC,CSVTGRQGVNEQYF
TRBV7-2,TRBJ2-7,.,TRBD1,TGTGCCAGCAGCACACGGACAGGGGTGGGCTCCTACGAGCAGTACTTC,CASSTRTGVGSYEQYF
TRBV29-1,TRBJ2-3,.,.,TGCAGCGTTGATACAGGGAACAGGGATACGCAGTATTTT,CSVDTGNRDTQYF
TRBV6-5,TRBJ2-2,few,TRBD2,TGTGCCAGCAGTTATAGTGGGAGGGGCAGGTCAACATTCAGCGGGGAGCTGTTTTTT,CASSYSGRGRSTFSGELFF
TRBV9,TRBJ2-1,few,.,TGTGCCAGCAGCGTAGCCCCAACCTCGGGGCTCAATGAGCAGTTCTTC,CASSVAPTSGLNEQFF
TRBV7-8,TRBJ2-1,few,.,TGTGCCAGCAGCCGACGTCGAGGTGAGCAGTTCTTC,CASSRRRGEQFF
TRBV7-2,TRBJ2-1,few,TRBD2,TGTGCCAGCAGCTTAGCGGGACTAGCGGTTGGCAATGAGCAGTTCTTC,CASSLAGLAVGNEQFF
TRBV30,TRBJ2-7,few,.,TGTGCCTGGAGTACCGTGATAGGGCGGTCTTACTACGAGCAGTACTTC,CAWSTVIGRSYYEQYF
TRBV29-1,TRBJ2-7,few,.,TGCAGCGCCGATATGGGTGGCTCCTACGAGCAGTACTTC,CSADMGGSYEQYF
TRBV7-9,TRBJ2-6,.,.,TGTGCCAGCAGCTCCTTACGAAGTGAGTTTGGTGGGGCCAACGTCCTGACTTTC,CASSSLRSEFGGANVLTF
TRBV12-3/TRBV12-4,TRBJ2-7,.,.,TGTGCCAGCACCCAAAGGACCCTCTCGGGAGAGCAGTACTTC,CASTQRTLSGEQYF
TRBV5-1,TRBJ1-2,few,TRBD1,TGCGCCAGCAGCCCCGGACAGGGGAGCTATGGCTACACCTTC,CASSPGQGSYGYTF
TRBV4-3,TRBJ2-6,.,.,TGCGCCAGCAGCCAAGTCGCTTTCGGGGGCGCCAAGGCCGCTGGGGCCAACGTCCTGACTTTC,CASSQVAFGGAKAAGANVLTF
TRBV10-3,TRBJ2-1,.,.,TGTGCCATCATCGTTCAGATCCATCCCAATGAGCAGTTCTTC,CAIIVQIHPNEQFF
TRBV19,TRBJ2-6,.,.,TGTGCCAGTAGTGACAGCTCTGGGGCCAACGTCCTGACTTTC,CASSDSSGANVLTF